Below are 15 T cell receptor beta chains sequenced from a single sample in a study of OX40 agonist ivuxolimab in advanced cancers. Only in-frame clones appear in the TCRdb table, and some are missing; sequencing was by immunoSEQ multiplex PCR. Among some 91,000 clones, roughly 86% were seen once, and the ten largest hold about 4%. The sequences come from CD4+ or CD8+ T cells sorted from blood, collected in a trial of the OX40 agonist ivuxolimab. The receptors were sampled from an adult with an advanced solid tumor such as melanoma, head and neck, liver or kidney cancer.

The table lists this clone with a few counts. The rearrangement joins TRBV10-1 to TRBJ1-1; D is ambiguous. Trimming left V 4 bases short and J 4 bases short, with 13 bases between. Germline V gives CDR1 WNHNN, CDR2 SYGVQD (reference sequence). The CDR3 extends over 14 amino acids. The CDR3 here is CASSVGGSITEAFF. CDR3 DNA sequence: TGCGCCAGCAGTGTTGGAGGGTCTATCACTGAAGCTTTCTTT.

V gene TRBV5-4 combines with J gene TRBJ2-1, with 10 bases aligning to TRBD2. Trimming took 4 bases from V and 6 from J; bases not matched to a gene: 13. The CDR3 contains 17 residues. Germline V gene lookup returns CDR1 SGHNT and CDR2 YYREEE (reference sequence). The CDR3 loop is CASSVGLAGDVGNEQFF. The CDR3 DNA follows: TGTGCCAGCAGCGTCGGGCTAGCGGGAGACGTTGGCAATGAGCAGTTCTTC.

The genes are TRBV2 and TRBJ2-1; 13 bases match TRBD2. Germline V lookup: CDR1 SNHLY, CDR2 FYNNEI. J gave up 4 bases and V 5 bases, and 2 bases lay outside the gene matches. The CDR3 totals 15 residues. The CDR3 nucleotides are TGTGCCAGCAGTTTACTAGCGGGAGGGTACAATGAGCAGTTCTTC. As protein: CASSLLAGGYNEQFF.

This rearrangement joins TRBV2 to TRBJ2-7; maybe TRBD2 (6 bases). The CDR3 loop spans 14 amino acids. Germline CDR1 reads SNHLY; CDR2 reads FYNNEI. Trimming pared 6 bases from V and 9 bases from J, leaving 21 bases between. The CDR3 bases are TGTGCCAGCAGGTTCTCCGGGACTCCAATCGGGCAGTACTTC. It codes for CASRFSGTPIGQYF.

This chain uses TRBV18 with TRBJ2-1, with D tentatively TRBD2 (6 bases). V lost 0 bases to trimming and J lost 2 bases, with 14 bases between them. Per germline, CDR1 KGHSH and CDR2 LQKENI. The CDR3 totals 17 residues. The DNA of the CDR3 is TGTGCCAGCTCACCACCGCCTGGTAGCGGAGCCTACAATGAGCAGTTCTTC. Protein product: CASSPPPGSGAYNEQFF.

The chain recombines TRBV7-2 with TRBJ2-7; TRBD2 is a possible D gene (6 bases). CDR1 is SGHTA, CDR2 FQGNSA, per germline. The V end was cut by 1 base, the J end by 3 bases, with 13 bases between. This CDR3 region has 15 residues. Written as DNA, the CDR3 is TGTGCCAGCAGCTTAGGAGGGGTTAGCGGCTACGAGCAGTACGTC. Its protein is CASSLGGVSGYEQYV.

CDR3 bases: TGTGCCAGCAGCGAAACAGCATATGGCTACACCTTC. Amino acids: CASSETAYGYTF. The chain carries TRBV7-8 and TRBJ1-2, with D hard to call. V was clipped by 5 bases and J by 5 bases, with 9 bases between them. This CDR3 region has 12 residues. CDR1 and CDR2 from the germline V gene are SGHVS and FQNEAQ. Full variable domain (remainder filled in from reference TRBV7-8 and TRBJ1-2): GAGVSQSPRYKVAKRGQDVALRCDPISGHVSLFWYQQALGQGPEFLTYFQNEAQLDKSGLPSDRFFAERPEGSVSTLKIQRTQQEDSAVYLCASSETAYGYTFGSGTRLTVV.

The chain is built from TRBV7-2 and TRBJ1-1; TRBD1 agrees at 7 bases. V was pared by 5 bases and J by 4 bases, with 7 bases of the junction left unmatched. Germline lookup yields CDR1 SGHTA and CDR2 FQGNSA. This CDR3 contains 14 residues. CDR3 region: CASSPGTAFTEAFF. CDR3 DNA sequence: TGTGCCAGCAGCCCGGGGACAGCATTCACTGAAGCTTTCTTT.

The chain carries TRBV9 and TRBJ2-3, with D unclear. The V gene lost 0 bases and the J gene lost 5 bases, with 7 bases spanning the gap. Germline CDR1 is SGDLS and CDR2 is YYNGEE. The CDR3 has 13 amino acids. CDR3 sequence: CASSVGVIDTQYF. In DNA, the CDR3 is TGTGCCAGCAGCGTAGGGGTGATAGATACGCAGTATTTT.

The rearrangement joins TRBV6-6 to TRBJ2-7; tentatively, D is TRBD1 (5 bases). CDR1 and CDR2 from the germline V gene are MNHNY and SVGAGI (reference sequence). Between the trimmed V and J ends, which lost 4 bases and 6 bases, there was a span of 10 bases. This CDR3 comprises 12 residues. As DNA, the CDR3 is TGTGCCAGCAGTTTGCAGGGTCGCGAGCAGTACGTC. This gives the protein CASSLQGREQYV.

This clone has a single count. The CDR3 loop is CASSPPCGDSLEAFF. The DNA of the CDR3 is TGTGCCAGCAGCCCGCCCTGTGGGGACTCGCTTGAAGCTTTCTTT. The chain employs TRBV21-1 and TRBJ1-1. TRBV21-1 is a documented pseudogene. The CDR3 covers 15 residues.

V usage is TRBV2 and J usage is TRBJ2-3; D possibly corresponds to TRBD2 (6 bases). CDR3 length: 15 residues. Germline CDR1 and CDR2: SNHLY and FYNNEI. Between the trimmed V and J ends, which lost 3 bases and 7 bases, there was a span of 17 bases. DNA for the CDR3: TGTGCCAGCAGTGAGGGAGGACTCGGGGGTCATACGCAGTATTTT. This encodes CASSEGGLGGHTQYF.

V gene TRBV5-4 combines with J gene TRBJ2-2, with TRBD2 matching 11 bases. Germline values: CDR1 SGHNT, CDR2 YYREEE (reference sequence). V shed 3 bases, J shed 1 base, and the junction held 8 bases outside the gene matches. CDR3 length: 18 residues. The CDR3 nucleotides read TGTGCCAGCAGCTCCGGACTAGCGGGCTCCGGGAACACCGGGGAGCTGTTTTTT. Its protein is CASSSGLAGSGNTGELFF.

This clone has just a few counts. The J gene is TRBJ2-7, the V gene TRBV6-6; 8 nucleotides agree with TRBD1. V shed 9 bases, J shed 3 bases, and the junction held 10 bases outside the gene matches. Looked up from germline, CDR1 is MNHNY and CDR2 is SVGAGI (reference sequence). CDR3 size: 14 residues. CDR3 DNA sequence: TGTGCCAGTCTCGCCGGGACAGGTCTCTACGAGCAGTACTTC. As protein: CASLAGTGLYEQYF.

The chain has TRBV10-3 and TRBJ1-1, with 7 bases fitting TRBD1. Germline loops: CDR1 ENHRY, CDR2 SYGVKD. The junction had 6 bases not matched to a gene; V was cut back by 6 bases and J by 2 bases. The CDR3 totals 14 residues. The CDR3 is CAIRTTGDNTEAFF. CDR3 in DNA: TGTGCCATCAGAACTACAGGGGACAACACTGAAGCTTTCTTT.